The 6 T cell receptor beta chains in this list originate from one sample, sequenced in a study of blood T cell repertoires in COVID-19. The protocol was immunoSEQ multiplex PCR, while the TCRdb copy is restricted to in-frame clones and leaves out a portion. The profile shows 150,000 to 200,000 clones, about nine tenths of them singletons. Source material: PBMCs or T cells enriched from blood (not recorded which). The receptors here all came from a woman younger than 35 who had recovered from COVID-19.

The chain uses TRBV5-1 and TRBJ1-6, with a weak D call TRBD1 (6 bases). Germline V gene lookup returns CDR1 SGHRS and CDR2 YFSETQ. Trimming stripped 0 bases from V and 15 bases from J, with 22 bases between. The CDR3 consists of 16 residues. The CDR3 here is CASSLGARDQQGYLHF. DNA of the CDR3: TGCGCCAGCAGCTTGGGGGCCCGGGACCAACAGGGTTACCTCCACTTT.

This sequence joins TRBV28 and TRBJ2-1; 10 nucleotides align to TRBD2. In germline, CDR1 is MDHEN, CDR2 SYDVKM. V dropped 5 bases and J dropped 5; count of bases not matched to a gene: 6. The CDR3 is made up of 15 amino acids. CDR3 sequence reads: CASSPPSGSNNEQFF. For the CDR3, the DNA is TGTGCCAGCAGTCCACCTAGCGGGAGTAACAATGAGCAGTTCTTC.

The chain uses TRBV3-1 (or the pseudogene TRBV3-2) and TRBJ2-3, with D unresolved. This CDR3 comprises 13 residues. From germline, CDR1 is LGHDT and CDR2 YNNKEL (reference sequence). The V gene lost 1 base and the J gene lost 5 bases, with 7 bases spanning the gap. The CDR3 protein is CASSQGRGDTQYF. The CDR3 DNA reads TGTGCCAGCAGCCAAGGCCGAGGAGATACGCAGTATTTT.

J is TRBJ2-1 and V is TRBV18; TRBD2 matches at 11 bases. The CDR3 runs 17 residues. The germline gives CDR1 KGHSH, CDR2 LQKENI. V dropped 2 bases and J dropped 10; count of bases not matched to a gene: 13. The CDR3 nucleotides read TGTGCCAGCTCACCAACGGTTAGAACTAGCGGGGGTGAAGAGCAGTTCTTC. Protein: CASSPTVRTSGGEEQFF.

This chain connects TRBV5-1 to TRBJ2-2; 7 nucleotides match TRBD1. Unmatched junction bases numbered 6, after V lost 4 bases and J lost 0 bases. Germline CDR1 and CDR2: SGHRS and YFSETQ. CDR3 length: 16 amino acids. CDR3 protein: CASSHTGQANTGELFF. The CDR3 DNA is TGCGCCAGCAGCCATACAGGACAGGCGAACACCGGGGAGCTGTTTTTT. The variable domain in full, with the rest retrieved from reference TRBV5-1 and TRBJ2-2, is KAGVTQTPRYLIKTRGQQVTLSCSPISGHRSVSWYQQTPGQGLQFLFEYFSETQRNKGNFPGRFSGRQFSNSRSEMNVSTLELGDSALYLCASSHTGQANTGELFFGEGSRLTVL.

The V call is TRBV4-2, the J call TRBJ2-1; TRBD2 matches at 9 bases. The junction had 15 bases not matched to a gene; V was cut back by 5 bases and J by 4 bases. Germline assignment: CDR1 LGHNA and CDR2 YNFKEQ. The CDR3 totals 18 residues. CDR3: CASSSQGTAGGIYNEQFF. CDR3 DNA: TGTGCCAGCAGCAGCCAGGGGACAGCGGGAGGAATTTACAATGAGCAGTTCTTC.